This T cell receptor (beta chain) was retrieved from a study of blood T cell repertoires in COVID-19. This CDR3 spans 16 amino acids. Losses at the gene ends were 9 bases for V and 0 bases for J; bases not matched to a gene: 7. Per germline, CDR1 LNHNV and CDR2 YYDKDF (reference sequence). Original methodology: Amplification of reference gene primers was used by the study to estimate nucleated cell counts. Sequencing was performed with immunoSEQ multiplex PCR; in TCRdb, only in-frame clones are kept and a portion is missing. The V and J calls and clone size come from that table; D and trimming were worked out from the DNA. Counted here are just under 350,000 clones, 90% to 95% occurring once; the ten biggest clones make up about 3.5%.

The gene calls are TRBV15 and TRBJ2-1; TRBD2 matches 11 bases. Sequencing was carried out using peripheral blood. This TCR was sampled from a woman aged 18-35 years who had recovered from COVID-19. DNA of the CDR3: TGTGCCACGACTCTTACTAGCGGGAGCTCCTACAATGAGCAGTTCTTC. Encoded protein: CATTLTSGSSYNEQFF. Full variable domain (remainder filled in from reference TRBV15 and TRBJ2-1): DAMVIQNPRYQVTQFGKPVTLSCSQTLNHNVMYWYQQKSSQAPKLLFHYYDKDFNNEADTPDNFQSRRPNTSFCFLDIRSPGLGDTAMYLCATTLTSGSSYNEQFFGPGTRLTVL.